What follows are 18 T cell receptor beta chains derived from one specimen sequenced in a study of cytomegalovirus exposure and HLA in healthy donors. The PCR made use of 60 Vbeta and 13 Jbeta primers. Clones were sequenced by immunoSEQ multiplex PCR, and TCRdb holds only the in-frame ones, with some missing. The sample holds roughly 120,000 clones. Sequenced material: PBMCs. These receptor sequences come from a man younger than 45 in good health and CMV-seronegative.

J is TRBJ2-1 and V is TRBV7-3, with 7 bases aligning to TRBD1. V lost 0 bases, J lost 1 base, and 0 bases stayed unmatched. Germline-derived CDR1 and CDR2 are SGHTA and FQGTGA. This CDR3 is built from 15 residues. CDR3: CASSLTRGSYNEQFF. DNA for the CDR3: TGTGCCAGCAGCTTAACCAGGGGGTCCTACAATGAGCAGTTCTTC.

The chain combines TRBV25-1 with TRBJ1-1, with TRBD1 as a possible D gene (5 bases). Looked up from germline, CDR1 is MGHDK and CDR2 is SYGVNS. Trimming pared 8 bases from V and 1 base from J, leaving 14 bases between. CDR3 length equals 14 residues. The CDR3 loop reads CASRLSGGNTEAFF. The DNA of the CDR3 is TGTGCCAGCCGCCTCTCCGGGGGGAACACTGAAGCTTTCTTT.

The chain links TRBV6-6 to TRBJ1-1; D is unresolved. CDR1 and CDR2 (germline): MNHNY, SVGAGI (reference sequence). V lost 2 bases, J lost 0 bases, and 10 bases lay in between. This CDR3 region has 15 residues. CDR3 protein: CASSYGRTLNTEAFF. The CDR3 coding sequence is TGTGCCAGCAGTTACGGCCGCACCCTGAACACTGAAGCTTTCTTT.

CDR3 loop: CASSQDLRTDYEQYF. In DNA, the CDR3 is TGCGCCAGCAGCCAAGATCTTAGGACAGACTACGAGCAGTACTTC. The chain links TRBV4-3 to TRBJ2-7; weak D call: TRBD1 (6 bases). Germline CDR1 is LGHNA and CDR2 is YSLEER. V was clipped by 0 bases and J by 3 bases, with 12 bases between them. The length of the CDR3 is 15 residues.

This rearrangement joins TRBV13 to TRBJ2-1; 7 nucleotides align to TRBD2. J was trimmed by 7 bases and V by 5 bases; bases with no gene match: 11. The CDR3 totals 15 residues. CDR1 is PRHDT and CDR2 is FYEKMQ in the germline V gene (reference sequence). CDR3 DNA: TGTGCCAGCAGCCTGCACGGGAGGTACTTGAATGAGCAGTTCTTC. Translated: CASSLHGRYLNEQFF. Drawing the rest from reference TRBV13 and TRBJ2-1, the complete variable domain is AAGVIQSPRHLIKEKRETATLKCYPIPRHDTVYWYQQGPGQDPQFLISFYEKMQSDKGSIPDRFSAQQFSDYHSELNMSSLELGDSALYFCASSLHGRYLNEQFFGPGTRLTVL.

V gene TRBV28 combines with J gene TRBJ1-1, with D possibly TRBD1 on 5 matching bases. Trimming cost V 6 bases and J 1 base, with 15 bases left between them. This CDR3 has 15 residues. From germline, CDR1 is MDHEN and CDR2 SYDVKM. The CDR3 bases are TGTGCCAGCAGAACGCTTGGGGCAGGGAACACTGAAGCTTTCTTT. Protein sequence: CASRTLGAGNTEAFF.

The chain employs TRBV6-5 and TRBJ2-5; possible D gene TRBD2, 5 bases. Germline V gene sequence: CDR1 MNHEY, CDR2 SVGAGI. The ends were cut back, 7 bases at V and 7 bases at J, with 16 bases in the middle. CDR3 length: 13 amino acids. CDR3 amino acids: CASMVFGMGTQYF. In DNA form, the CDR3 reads TGTGCCAGCATGGTGTTCGGGATGGGGACCCAGTACTTC.

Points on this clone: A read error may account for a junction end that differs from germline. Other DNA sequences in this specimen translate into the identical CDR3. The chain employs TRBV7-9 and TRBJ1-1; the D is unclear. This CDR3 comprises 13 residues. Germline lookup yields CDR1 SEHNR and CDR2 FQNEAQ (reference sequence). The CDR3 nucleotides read TGTGCCAGCAGCTCCAGACTGATATACGAAGCGTTCTTT. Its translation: CASSSRLIYEAFF.

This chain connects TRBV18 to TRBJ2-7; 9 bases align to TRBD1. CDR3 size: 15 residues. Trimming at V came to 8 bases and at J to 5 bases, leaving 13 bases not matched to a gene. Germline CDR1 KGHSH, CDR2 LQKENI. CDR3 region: CASRTTGTGLNEQYF. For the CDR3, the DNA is TGTGCCAGCCGAACGACCGGGACAGGGTTAAACGAGCAGTACTTC.

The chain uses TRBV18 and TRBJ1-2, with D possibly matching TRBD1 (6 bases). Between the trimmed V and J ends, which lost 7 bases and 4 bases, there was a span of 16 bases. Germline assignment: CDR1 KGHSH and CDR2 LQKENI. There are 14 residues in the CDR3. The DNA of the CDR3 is TGTGCCAGCTTAGCAGGGGATTTACTCTATGGCTACACCTTC. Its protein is CASLAGDLLYGYTF.

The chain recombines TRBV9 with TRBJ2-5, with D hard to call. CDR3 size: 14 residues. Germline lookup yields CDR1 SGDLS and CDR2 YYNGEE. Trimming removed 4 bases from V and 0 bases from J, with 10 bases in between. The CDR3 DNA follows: TGTGCCAGCAGCCCCCGGCGGTACCAAGAGACCCAGTACTTC. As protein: CASSPRRYQETQYF.

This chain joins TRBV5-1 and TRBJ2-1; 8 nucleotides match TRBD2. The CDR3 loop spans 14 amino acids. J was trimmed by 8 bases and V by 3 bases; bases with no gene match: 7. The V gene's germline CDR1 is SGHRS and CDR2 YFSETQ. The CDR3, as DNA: TGCGCCAGCAGCTCATCAGCGGGAGTAGATGAGCAGTTCTTC. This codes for CASSSSAGVDEQFF.

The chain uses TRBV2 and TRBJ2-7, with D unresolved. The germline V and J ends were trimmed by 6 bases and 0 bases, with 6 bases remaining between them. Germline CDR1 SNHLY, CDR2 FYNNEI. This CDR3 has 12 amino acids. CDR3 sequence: CASSQFSYEQYF. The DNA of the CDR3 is TGTGCCAGCAGCCAATTCTCCTACGAGCAGTACTTC.

In DNA, the CDR3 is TGTGCCAGCAGTGACCCCCGACAGGGGAACACTGAAGCTTTCTTT. Translation gives CASSDPRQGNTEAFF. The chain recombines TRBV6-1 with TRBJ1-1; 7 nucleotides align to TRBD1. Germline CDR1 MNHNS, CDR2 SASEGT. Germline trimming cut 3 bases from V and 1 base from J; bases unmatched to any gene: 5. This CDR3 contains 15 residues.

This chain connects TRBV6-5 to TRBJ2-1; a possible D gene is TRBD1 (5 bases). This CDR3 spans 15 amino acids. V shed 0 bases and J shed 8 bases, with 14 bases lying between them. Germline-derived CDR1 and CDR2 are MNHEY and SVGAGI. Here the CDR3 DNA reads TGTGCCAGCAGTTACTCAGGACGCGACAGAGATGAGCAGTTCTTC. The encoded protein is CASSYSGRDRDEQFF.

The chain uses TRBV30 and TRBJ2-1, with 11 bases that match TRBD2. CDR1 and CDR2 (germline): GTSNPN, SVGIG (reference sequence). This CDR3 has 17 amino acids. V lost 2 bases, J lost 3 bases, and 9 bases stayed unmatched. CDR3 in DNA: TGTGCCTGGAGTAGCGACGGGACTAGCGGCTTCTACAATGAGCAGTTCTTC. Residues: CAWSSDGTSGFYNEQFF.

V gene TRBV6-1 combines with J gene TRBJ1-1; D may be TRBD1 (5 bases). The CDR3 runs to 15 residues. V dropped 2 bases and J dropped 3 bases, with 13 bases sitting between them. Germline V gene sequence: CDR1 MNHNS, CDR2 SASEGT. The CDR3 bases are TGTGCCAGCAGTGAATGGGCCCCCAGGGACACTGAAGCTTTCTTT. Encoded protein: CASSEWAPRDTEAFF.

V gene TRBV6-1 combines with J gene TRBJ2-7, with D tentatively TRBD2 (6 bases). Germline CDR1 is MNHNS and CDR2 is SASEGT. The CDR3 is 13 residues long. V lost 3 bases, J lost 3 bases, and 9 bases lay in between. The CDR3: CASSEGLIYEQYF. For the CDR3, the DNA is TGTGCCAGCAGTGAGGGACTCATCTACGAGCAGTACTTC.